These 2 T cell receptor beta chains originate from one sample sequenced in a study of cytomegalovirus exposure and HLA in healthy donors. Both 60 Vbeta primers and 13 Jbeta primers went into the PCR. Using immunoSEQ multiplex PCR, the repertoire was profiled, and TCRdb retains in-frame clones only, with some absent. The sample has under 150,000 clones, around 80% seen once; the top ten hold 3% to 4%. Source material: PBMCs. The receptors come from a woman between 35 and 50 years old in good health and CMV-seronegative.

V gene TRBV19 combines with J gene TRBJ2-5, with 7 positions matching TRBD1. The J call is uncertain, as TRBJ2-7 better fits the DNA end. The CDR3 extends over 15 amino acids. CDR1 and CDR2 from the germline V gene are LNHDA and SQIVND (reference sequence). In DNA form, the CDR3 reads TGTGCCAGTAGTATTAGGTGGGACAGAGCCTACGAGCAGTACTTC. It encodes CASSIRWDRAYEQYF.

There are a few counts of this clone. The chain is built from TRBV27 and TRBJ2-3; the D is unclear. This CDR3 has 15 residues. V shed 4 bases and J shed 0 bases, with 11 bases lying between them. Germline V gives CDR1 MNHEY, CDR2 SMNVEV (reference sequence). CDR3 DNA: TGTGCCAGCAGTTCCCGACTCCCTAGCACAGATACGCAGTATTTT. Its translation is CASSSRLPSTDTQYF.